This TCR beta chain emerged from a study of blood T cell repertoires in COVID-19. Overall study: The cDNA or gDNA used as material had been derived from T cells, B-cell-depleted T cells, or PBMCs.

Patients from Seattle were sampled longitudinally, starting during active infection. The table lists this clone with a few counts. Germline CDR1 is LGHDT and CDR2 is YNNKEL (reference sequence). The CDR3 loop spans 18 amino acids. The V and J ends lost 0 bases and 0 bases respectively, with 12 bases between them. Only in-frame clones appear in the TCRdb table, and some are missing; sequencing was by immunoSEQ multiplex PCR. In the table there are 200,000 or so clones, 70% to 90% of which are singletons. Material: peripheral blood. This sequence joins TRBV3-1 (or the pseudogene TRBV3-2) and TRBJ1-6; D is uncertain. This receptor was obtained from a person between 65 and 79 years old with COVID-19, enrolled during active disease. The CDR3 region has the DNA TGTGCCAGCAGCCAAGATCGGCGGAGGAGCTCCTATAATTCACCCCTCCACTTT. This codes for CASSQDRRRSSYNSPLHF.